This TCR beta chain was captured by sequencing in a study of OX40 agonist ivuxolimab in advanced cancers. This CDR3 spans 15 amino acids. The ends were cut back, 5 bases at V and 0 bases at J, with 12 bases in the middle. Germline V lookup: CDR1 KGHSH, CDR2 LQKENI. Here immunoSEQ multiplex PCR was the method, and the copy in TCRdb shows in-frame clones only, minus some. The sample yields 45,000 to 65,000 clones, 75% to 90% seen once. The chain recombines TRBV18 with TRBJ2-3; weak D call: TRBD2 (5 bases). The clonotype comes from an adult with an advanced solid tumor such as melanoma, head and neck, liver or kidney cancer. Specimen: CD4+ or CD8+ T cells sorted from blood, collected in a trial of the OX40 agonist ivuxolimab. This CDR3 reads CASSASGTSTDTQYF. The CDR3 coding sequence is TGTGCCAGCTCAGCAAGCGGTACTAGCACAGATACGCAGTATTTT.